This T cell receptor (beta chain) was identified during a study of cytomegalovirus exposure and HLA in healthy donors. CDR3 length equals 14 residues. V shed 2 bases and J shed 2 bases, with 8 bases lying between them. CDR1 and CDR2 (germline): SGHDT, YYEEEE. Study-wide results and caveats: Prediction of most subjects' HLA-A and HLA-B alleles by TCR beta sequences was reportedly accurate.

A remark on this clone: Its antigen remains unidentified.

In the PCR, 60 Vbeta and 13 Jbeta primers were used. Libraries were prepared by immunoSEQ multiplex PCR; TCRdb keeps only in-frame clonotypes and omits some of them. The data show about 130,000 clones, 79% seen once. The clonotype comes from a man aged 35 to 55 in good health and CMV-seropositive. The chain has TRBV5-6 and TRBJ1-5, with D unresolved. The sequencing sample was made of PBMCs. The CDR3 nucleotides read TGTGCCAGCAGCTTTGCCTCGGGCAATCAGCCCCAGCATTTT. Amino acids: CASSFASGNQPQHF.